Listed below are T cell receptor beta chains from one sample, sequenced in a study of early T cells in non-severe SARS-CoV-2 infection. TCRdb recomputed calls from the 5' RACE reads with MiXCR, one row per CDR3 protein. The repertoire holds around 66,000 distinct CDR3 sequences, with under 15% as singletons. The sequenced sample was whole blood. The receptor source for this set is an adult who was a healthcare worker with PCR-confirmed SARS-CoV-2 infection or an uninfected control (not recorded which). The CDR3 runs from the conserved cysteine through the conserved F or W. D genes are given only for firm matches. Clone sizes are given selectively: once, few, many, or a class where the clone is expanded.

V,size,J,D,CDR3,DNA
TRBV7-3,-,TRBJ2-1,TRBD2,CASSLSGWLAGVNEQFF,TGTGCCAGCAGCCTATCTGGGTGGCTAGCGGGAGTCAATGAGCAGTTCTTC
TRBV28,many,TRBJ2-4,TRBD1,CASSLGTGLALAKNIQYF,TGTGCCAGCAGCCTAGGGACAGGGTTGGCTCTAGCCAAAAACATTCAGTACTTC
TRBV11-3,-,TRBJ2-3,TRBD1,CASSSRDRASDTQYF,TGTGCCAGCAGCTCCCGGGACAGGGCATCGGATACGCAGTATTTT
TRBV7-2,few,TRBJ1-6,-,CASSLDSWGSPLHF,TGTGCCAGCAGCTTGGACAGCTGGGGGTCACCCCTCCACTTT
TRBV6-1,-,TRBJ2-1,TRBD2,CASRDSGRYNEQFF,TGTGCCAGCCGTGATAGCGGGCGCTACAATGAGCAGTTCTTC
TRBV29-1,-,TRBJ2-5,-,CSVDVSGRATQYF,TGCAGCGTTGACGTAAGCGGGCGGGCGACCCAGTACTTC
TRBV5-1,few,TRBJ2-7,-,CASSLDGAEQYF,TGCGCCAGCAGCTTAGACGGGGCCGAGCAGTACTTC
TRBV28,few,TRBJ1-2,-,CASSRLGGYGYTF,TGTGCCAGCAGCCGACTGGGAGGTTATGGCTACACCTTC
TRBV9,-,TRBJ2-7,TRBD2,CASSVGASGPYEQYF,TGTGCCAGCAGCGTAGGCGCTAGCGGACCCTACGAGCAGTACTTC
TRBV9,many,TRBJ2-3,-,CASSPNTDTQYF,TGTGCCAGCAGCCCCAATACAGATACGCAGTATTTT
TRBV27,-,TRBJ1-1,-,CASARGGAYNTEAFF,TGTGCCAGCGCCCGGGGGGGGGCCTATAACACTGAAGCTTTCTTT
TRBV5-4,-,TRBJ2-3,TRBD2,CASSGPGLASTDTQYF,TGTGCCAGCAGCGGGCCGGGACTAGCGAGCACAGATACGCAGTATTTT
TRBV19,-,TRBJ1-2,-,CASSTQQTPYGYTF,TGTGCCAGTAGCACCCAACAGACCCCCTATGGCTACACCTTC
TRBV19,many,TRBJ2-2,-,CASSIEQGYTGELFF,TGTGCCAGTAGTATAGAGCAGGGATACACCGGGGAGCTGTTTTTT